A selection of T cell receptor beta chains follows, all from one sample in a study of blood T cell repertoires in COVID-19. Libraries were prepared by immunoSEQ multiplex PCR; TCRdb keeps only in-frame clonotypes and omits some of them. The repertoire holds a few hundred thousand clones, with roughly 80% as singletons. The sample was peripheral blood. The receptors shown here come from a man aged 30 to 45 with active or convalescent COVID-19. Both conserved end residues are part of each CDR3. D genes are given only for firm matches. Not every row has a clone size; where given, it reads once, few, many or a size class.

cdr3_aa: CSVSSGTYEQYF; cdr3_nt: TGCAGCGTTTCTAGCGGGACTTACGAGCAGTACTTC; d_call: TRBD2; j_call: TRBJ2-7; clone_size: NA; v_call: TRBV29-1
cdr3_aa: CASSLQEREQYF; cdr3_nt: TGTGCCAGCAGCCTCCAAGAGAGAGAGCAGTACTTC; d_call: NA; j_call: TRBJ2-7; clone_size: NA; v_call: TRBV3-1/TRBV3-2
cdr3_aa: CASSQDRREGQETQYF; cdr3_nt: TGCGCCAGCAGCCAAGATCGGAGGGAGGGGCAAGAGACCCAGTACTTC; d_call: TRBD2; j_call: TRBJ2-5; clone_size: NA; v_call: TRBV4-1
cdr3_aa: CASSDSPGTGELFF; cdr3_nt: TGTGCCAGCAGTGACTCTCCGGGCACCGGGGAGCTGTTTTTT; d_call: NA; j_call: TRBJ2-2; clone_size: NA; v_call: TRBV6-4
cdr3_aa: CASSLVPGQGAETQYF; cdr3_nt: TGTGCCAGCAGCTTGGTTCCGGGACAGGGTGCCGAGACCCAGTACTTC; d_call: TRBD1; j_call: TRBJ2-5; clone_size: NA; v_call: TRBV5-6
cdr3_aa: CASRGQGTGELFF; cdr3_nt: TGTGCCAGCAGGGGACAGGGCACCGGGGAGCTGTTTTTT; d_call: TRBD1; j_call: TRBJ2-2; clone_size: NA; v_call: TRBV2
cdr3_aa: CASAPGGHYNEQFF; cdr3_nt: TGTGCCAGCGCCCCCGGGGGGCACTACAATGAGCAGTTCTTC; d_call: NA; j_call: TRBJ2-1; clone_size: few; v_call: TRBV27
cdr3_aa: CASSTDGETQYF; cdr3_nt: TGTGCCAGCAGCACCGACGGGGAGACCCAGTACTTC; d_call: NA; j_call: TRBJ2-5; clone_size: NA; v_call: TRBV5-4
cdr3_aa: CASSPGDGFSSYEQYF; cdr3_nt: TGCGCCAGCAGTCCAGGGGACGGATTTAGCTCCTACGAGCAGTACTTC; d_call: NA; j_call: TRBJ2-7; clone_size: NA; v_call: TRBV10-2
cdr3_aa: CASSSITGTGDSPLHF; cdr3_nt: TGTGCCAGCAGCTCGATAACCGGGACAGGGGATTCACCCCTCCACTTT; d_call: TRBD1; j_call: TRBJ1-6; clone_size: NA; v_call: TRBV5-5
cdr3_aa: CASSTASTGGYEQYF; cdr3_nt: TGTGCCAGTAGTACCGCCTCGACAGGGGGCTACGAGCAGTACTTC; d_call: TRBD1; j_call: TRBJ2-7; clone_size: NA; v_call: TRBV19
cdr3_aa: CASSLQGLNSPLHF; cdr3_nt: TGTGCCAGCAGTCTACAGGGTCTTAATTCACCCCTCCACTTT; d_call: NA; j_call: TRBJ1-6; clone_size: few; v_call: TRBV6-6